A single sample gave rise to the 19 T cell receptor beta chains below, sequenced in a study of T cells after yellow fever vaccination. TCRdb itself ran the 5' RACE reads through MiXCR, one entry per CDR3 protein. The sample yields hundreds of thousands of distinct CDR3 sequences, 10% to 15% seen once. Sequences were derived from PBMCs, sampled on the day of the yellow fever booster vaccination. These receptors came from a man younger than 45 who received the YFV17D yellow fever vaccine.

Here the CDR3 reads CSVELGFSGDTQYF. Written as DNA, the CDR3 is TGCAGCGTTGAACTAGGGTTTTCGGGGGATACGCAGTATTTT. This sequence joins TRBV29-1 and TRBJ2-3, with a tentative D call TRBD2 (5 bases). This CDR3 contains 14 residues. With 2 bases removed from V and 6 bases from J, the gap between germline ends came to 15 bases. Germline-derived CDR1 and CDR2 are SQVTM and ANQGSEA.

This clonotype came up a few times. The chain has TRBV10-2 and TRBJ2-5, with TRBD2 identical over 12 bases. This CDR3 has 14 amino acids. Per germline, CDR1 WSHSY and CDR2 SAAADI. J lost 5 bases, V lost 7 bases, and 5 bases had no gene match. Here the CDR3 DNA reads TGCGCCAGCACACAAACTAGCGGGAGGGAGACCCAGTACTTC. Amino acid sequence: CASTQTSGRETQYF.

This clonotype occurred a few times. The CDR3 protein is CASSQKRAANTGELFF. The CDR3 nucleotides are TGTGCCAGCAGCCAAAAAAGGGCGGCGAACACCGGGGAGCTGTTTTTT. The chain recombines TRBV3-1 with TRBJ2-2; D call uncertain. Germline V lookup: CDR1 LGHDT, CDR2 YNNKEL (reference sequence). V lost 2 bases and J 0 bases, leaving 10 bases between the germline ends. This CDR3 is 16 amino acids long.

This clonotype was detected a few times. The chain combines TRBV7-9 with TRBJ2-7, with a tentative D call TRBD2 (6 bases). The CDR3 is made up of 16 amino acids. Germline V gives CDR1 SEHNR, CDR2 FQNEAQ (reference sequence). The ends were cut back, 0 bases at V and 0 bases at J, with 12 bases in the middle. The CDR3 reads CASSLALWTNSYEQYF. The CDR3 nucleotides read TGTGCCAGCAGCTTAGCCTTATGGACTAACTCCTACGAGCAGTACTTC.

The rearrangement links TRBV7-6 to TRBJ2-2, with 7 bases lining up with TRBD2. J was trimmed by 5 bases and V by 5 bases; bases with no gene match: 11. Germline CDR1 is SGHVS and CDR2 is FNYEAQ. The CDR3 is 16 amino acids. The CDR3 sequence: CASSPPRRELTGELFF. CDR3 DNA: TGTGCCAGCAGCCCCCCACGGCGGGAGCTTACCGGGGAGCTGTTTTTT. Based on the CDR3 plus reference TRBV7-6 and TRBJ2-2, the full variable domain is GAGVSQSPRYKVTKRGQDVALRCDPISGHVSLYWYRQALGQGPEFLTYFNYEAQQDKSGLPNDRFSAERPEGSISTLTIQRTEQRDSAMYRCASSPPRRELTGELFFGEGSRLTVL.

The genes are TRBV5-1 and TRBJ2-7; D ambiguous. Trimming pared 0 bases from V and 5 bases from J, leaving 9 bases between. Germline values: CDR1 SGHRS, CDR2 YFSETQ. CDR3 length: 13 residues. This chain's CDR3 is CASSLVSRDEQYF. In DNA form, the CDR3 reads TGCGCCAGCAGCTTGGTTTCTAGGGACGAGCAGTACTTC.

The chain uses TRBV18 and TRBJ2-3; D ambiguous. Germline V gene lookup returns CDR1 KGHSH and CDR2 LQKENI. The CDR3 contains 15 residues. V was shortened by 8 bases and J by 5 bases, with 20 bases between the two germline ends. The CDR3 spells CASQIVGSWEDTQYF. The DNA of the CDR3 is TGTGCCAGCCAAATCGTCGGAAGCTGGGAAGATACGCAGTATTTT.

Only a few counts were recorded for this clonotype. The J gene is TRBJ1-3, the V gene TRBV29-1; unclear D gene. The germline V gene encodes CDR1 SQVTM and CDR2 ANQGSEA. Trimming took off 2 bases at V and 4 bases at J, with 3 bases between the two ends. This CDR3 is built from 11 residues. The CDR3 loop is CSVEIGNTIYF. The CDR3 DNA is TGCAGCGTTGAAATCGGAAACACCATATATTTT.

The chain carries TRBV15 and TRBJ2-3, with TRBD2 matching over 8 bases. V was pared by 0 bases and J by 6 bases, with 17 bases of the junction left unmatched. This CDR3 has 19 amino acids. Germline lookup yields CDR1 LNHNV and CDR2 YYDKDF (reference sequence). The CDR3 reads CATSRESIRSGSGVDTQYF. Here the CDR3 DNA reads TGTGCCACCAGCAGAGAATCCATCCGAAGCGGGAGCGGCGTGGATACGCAGTATTTT.

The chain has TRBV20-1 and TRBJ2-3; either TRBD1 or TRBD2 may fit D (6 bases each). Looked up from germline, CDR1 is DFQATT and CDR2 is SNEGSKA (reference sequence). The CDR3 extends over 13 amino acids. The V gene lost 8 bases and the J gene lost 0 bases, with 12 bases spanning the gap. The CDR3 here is CSTRGDSTDTQYF. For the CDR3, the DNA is TGCAGTACAAGGGGGGACAGCACAGATACGCAGTATTTT.

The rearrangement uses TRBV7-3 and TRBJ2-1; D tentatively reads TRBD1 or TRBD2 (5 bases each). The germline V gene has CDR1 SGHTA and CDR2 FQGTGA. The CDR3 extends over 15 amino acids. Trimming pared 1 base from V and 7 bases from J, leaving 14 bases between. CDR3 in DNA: TGTGCCAGCAGCTTAAGTCGTGGGACGGGTAATGAGCAGTTCTTC. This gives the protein CASSLSRGTGNEQFF. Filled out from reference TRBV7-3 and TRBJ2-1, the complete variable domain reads GAGVSQTPSNKVTEKGKYVELRCDPISGHTALYWYRQSLGQGPEFLIYFQGTGAADDSGLPNDRFFAVRPEGSVSTLKIQRTERGDSAVYLCASSLSRGTGNEQFFGPGTRLTVL.

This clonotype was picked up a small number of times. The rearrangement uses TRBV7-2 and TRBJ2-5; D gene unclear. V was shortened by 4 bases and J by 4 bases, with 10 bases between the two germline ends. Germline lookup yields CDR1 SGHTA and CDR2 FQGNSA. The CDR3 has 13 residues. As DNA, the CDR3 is TGTGCCAGCAGCTCGCAACCTCTAGAGACCCAGTACTTC. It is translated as CASSSQPLETQYF.

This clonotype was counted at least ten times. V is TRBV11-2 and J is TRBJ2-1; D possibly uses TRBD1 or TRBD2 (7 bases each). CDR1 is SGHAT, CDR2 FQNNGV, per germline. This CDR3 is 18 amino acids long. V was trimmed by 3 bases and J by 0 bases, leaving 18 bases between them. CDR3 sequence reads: CASSFQGGGIGSYNEQFF. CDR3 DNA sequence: TGTGCCAGCAGCTTTCAGGGGGGAGGGATCGGCTCCTACAATGAGCAGTTCTTC. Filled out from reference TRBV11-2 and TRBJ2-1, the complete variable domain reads EAGVAQSPRYKIIEKRQSVAFWCNPISGHATLYWYQQILGQGPKLLIQFQNNGVVDDSQLPKDRFSAERLKGVDSTLKIQPAKLEDSAVYLCASSFQGGGIGSYNEQFFGPGTRLTVL.

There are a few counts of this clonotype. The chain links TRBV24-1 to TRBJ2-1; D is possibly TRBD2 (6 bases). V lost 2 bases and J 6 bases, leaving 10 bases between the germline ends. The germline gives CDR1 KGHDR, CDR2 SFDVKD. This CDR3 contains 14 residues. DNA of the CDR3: TGTGCCACCAGTGATTGGGACTCGCCCAATGAGCAGTTCTTC. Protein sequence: CATSDWDSPNEQFF.

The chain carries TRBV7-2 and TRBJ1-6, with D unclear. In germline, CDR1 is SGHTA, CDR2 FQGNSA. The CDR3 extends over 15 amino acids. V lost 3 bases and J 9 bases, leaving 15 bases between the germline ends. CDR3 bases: TGTGCCAGCAGCTTGGGGAGGGAGTTGGGTTCACCCCTCCACTTT. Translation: CASSLGRELGSPLHF.

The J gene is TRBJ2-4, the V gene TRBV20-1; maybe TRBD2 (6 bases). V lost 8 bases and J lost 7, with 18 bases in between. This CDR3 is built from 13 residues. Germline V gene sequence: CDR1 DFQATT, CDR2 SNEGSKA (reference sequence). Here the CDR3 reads CSIPWTNRNIQYF. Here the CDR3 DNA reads TGCAGTATACCATGGACTAACAGGAACATTCAGTACTTC.

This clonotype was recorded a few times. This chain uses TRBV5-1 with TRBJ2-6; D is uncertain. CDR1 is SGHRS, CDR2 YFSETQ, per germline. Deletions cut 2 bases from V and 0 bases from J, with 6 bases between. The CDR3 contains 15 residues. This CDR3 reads CASSFQISGANVLTF. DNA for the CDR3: TGCGCCAGCAGCTTTCAGATCTCTGGGGCCAACGTCCTGACTTTC.

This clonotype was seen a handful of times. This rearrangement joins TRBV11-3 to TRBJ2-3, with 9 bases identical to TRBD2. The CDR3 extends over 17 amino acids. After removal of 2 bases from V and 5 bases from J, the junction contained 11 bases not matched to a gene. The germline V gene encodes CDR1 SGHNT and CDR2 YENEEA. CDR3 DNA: TGTGCCAGCAGCTTACGCGGTAGCGGGAGAATAGGAGATACGCAGTATTTT. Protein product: CASSLRGSGRIGDTQYF. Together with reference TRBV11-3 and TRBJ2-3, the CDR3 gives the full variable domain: EAGVVQSPRYKIIEKKQPVAFWCNPISGHNTLYWYLQNLGQGPELLIRYENEEAVDDSQLPKDRFSAERLKGVDSTLKIQPAELGDSAVYLCASSLRGSGRIGDTQYFGPGTRLTVL.

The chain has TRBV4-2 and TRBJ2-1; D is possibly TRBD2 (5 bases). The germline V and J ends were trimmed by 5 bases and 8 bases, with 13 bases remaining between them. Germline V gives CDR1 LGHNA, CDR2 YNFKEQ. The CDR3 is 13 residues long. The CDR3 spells CASSKSSDYEQFF. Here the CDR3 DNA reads TGTGCCAGCAGCAAAAGTTCGGACTATGAGCAGTTCTTC.